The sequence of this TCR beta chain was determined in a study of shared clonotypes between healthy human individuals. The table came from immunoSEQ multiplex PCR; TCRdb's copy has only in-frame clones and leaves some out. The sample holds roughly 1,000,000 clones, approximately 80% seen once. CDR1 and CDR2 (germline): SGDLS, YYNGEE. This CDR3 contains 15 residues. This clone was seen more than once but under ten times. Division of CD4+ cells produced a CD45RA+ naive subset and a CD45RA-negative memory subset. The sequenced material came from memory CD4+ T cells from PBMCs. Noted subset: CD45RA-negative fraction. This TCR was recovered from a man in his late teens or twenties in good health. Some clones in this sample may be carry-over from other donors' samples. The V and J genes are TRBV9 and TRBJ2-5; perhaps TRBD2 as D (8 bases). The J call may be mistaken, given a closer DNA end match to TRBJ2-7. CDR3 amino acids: CASSVGLAGQNEQYF. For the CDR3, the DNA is TGTGCCAGCAGCGTGGGATTAGCGGGACAGAACGAGCAGTACTTC.